This TCR beta chain emerged from a study of CD8 T cells in Susac syndrome. The overall study: Intravenous immunoglobulin alone or corticosteroids were being given to patients with Susac syndrome at blood draw, unless they were therapy-naive.

With random hexamers, reverse transcription was performed on about 0.5 to 1 ug of RNA. It was immunoSEQ multiplex PCR that amplified TCR beta CDR3 across 54 Vbeta and 13 Jbeta. TCRdb re-called the immunoSEQ multiplex PCR reads with MiXCR, one entry per CDR3 protein. This table holds 110,000 to 150,000 distinct CDR3 sequences, around 95% found once. CD8+ and CD4+ T cells taken from blood had their TCR beta sequenced. The patients with Susac syndrome satisfied recently defined diagnostic criteria for either definite or probable disease. The CDR3 is 15 residues long. Germline loops: CDR1 SGHRS, CDR2 YFSETQ. The germline V and J ends were trimmed by 4 bases and 0 bases, with 8 bases remaining between them. This clonotype was counted a single time.

The chain is built from TRBV5-1 and TRBJ2-6, with D hard to call. This clonotype was obtained from a human donor with Susac syndrome. Sequencing was carried out using CD4+ T cells from PBMCs. CDR3 residues: CASSRTTSGANVLTF. As DNA, the CDR3 is TGCGCCAGCAGCCGGACCACCTCTGGGGCCAACGTCCTGACTTTC.